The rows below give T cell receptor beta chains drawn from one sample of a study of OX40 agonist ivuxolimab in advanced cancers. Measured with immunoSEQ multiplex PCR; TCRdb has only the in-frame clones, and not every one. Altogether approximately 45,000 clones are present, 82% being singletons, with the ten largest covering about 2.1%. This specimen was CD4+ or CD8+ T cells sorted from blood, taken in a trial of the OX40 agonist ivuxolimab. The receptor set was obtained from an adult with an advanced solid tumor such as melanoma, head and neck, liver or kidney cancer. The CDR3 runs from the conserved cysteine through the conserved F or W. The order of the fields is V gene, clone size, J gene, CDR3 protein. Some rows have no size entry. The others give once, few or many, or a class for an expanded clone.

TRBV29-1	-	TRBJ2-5	CSVEKGAKETQYF
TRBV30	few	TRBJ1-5	CAWSHTASNQPQHF
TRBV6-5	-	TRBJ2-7	CASSRVSSYEQYF
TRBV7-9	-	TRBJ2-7	CASSLWGGIEYHEQYF
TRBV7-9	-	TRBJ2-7	CASSLARAGDEQYF
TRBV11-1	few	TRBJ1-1	CASSVWRGAAVNTEAFF
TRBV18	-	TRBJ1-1	CASSPNTDVRSAFF
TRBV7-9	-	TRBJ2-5	CASSRTSGSGETQYF
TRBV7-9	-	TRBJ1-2	CASSELKYGYTF
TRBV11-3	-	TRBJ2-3	CASSWGQVADTQYF
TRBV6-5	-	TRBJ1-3	CASSSLRTVGNTIYF
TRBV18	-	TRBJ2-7	CASSPPRRLYEQYF
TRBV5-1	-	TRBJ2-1	CASSLGDISYNEQFF
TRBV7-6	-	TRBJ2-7	CASSLASRAYEQYF
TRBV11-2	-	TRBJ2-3	CASTGISSTDTQYF
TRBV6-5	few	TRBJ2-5	CASREGKETQYF
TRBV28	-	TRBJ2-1	CASSPPLEKQFF
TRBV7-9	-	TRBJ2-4	CASSPRWDSGGWKNIQYF
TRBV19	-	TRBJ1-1	CASRGILLNEAFF
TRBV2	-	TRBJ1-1	CASRFRRNTEAFF
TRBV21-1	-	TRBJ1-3	CASSKDSQGGSGNTIYF
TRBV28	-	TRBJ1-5	CASSLWERSAHF
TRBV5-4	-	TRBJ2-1	CASRPGTTNEQFF